The rows below give T cell receptor beta chains drawn from one sample of a study of PD-1 blockade in classical Hodgkin lymphoma. Method: immunoSEQ multiplex PCR; TCRdb's copy keeps in-frame clones and lacks some. The table includes around 28,000 clones, roughly 83% detected once. The starting material was peripheral blood mononuclear cells (PBMCs), obtained before the second cycle of nivolumab. Source of these receptors: a human donor with classical Hodgkin lymphoma. CDR3s include the opening cysteine and the closing phenylalanine or tryptophan. Fields, in order: D gene, V gene, clone size, J gene, CDR3 DNA, CDR3 protein. The D gene is left open where the match is weak. Size is omitted from some rows. Given values are once, few, many or a class for expanded clones.

NA,TRBV23-1,NA,TRBJ1-1,TGCGCCAGCAGTCACTTTCTCCTTAGGGGGGACACTGAAGCTTTCTTT,CASSHFLLRGDTEAFF
NA,TRBV10-3,NA,TRBJ2-5,TGTGCCATCAGTGCGGGGCAGCCCCAAGAGACCCAGTACTTC,CAISAGQPQETQYF
TRBD1,TRBV6-1,NA,TRBJ1-5,TGTGCCAGCACCGGGACAGTCAATCAGCCCCAGCATTTT,CASTGTVNQPQHF
NA,TRBV7-7,few,TRBJ2-3,TGTGCTAGCAGCTCGGGACTGAGCACAGATACGCAGTATTTT,CASSSGLSTDTQYF
NA,TRBV18,NA,TRBJ1-1,TGTGCCAGCTCACTAACAGAAGGGTTCACTGAAGCTTTCTTT,CASSLTEGFTEAFF
TRBD1,TRBV7-3,NA,TRBJ2-2,TGTGCCAGCAGGCCCGGGACAGGGGGTTTCGGGGAGCTGTTTTTT,CASRPGTGGFGELFF
NA,TRBV10-1,NA,TRBJ2-1,TGCGCCAGCAGTGAAAAACTTCAGGGGCCCTACAATGAGCAGTTCTTC,CASSEKLQGPYNEQFF
NA,TRBV12-5,NA,TRBJ1-1,TGTGCTAGTGGTGGACACGTGGGGGGCTACACTGAAGCTTTCTTT,CASGGHVGGYTEAFF
NA,TRBV10-1,NA,TRBJ2-1,TGCGCCAGCAGTGAGTCGGGCAGGAATGAGCAGTTCTTC,CASSESGRNEQFF
NA,TRBV19,few,TRBJ1-4,TGTGCCAGTAGTATAGATCTCATGGTCAACACTAATGAAAAACTGTTTTTT,CASSIDLMVNTNEKLFF
NA,TRBV27,NA,TRBJ1-1,TGTGCCAGCAGAAATCAACACCTGAACACTGAAGCTTTCTTT,CASRNQHLNTEAFF
NA,TRBV18,once,TRBJ2-5,TGTGCCAGCTCACCACTAACAGGCGGCGAGACCCAGTACTTC,CASSPLTGGETQYF
NA,TRBV7-9,NA,TRBJ1-2,TGTGCCAGCAGCTTAGTACCAACCGTAAACTATGACTACACCTTC,CASSLVPTVNYDYTF
TRBD1,TRBV19,NA,TRBJ1-5,TGTGCCAGTAGTAGACAGGGTCGGGGCAATCAGCCCCAGCATTTT,CASSRQGRGNQPQHF
TRBD2,TRBV5-4,NA,TRBJ2-1,TGTGCCAGCAGCGCCGCCCTAGCGGAATCCTACAATGAGCAGTTCTTC,CASSAALAESYNEQFF
NA,TRBV19,NA,TRBJ2-6,TGTGCCAGTAGCAGTCTTTCCTCGGCCAACGTCCTGACTTTC,CASSSLSSANVLTF
TRBD1,TRBV4-1,NA,TRBJ1-2,TGCGCCAGCAGCCAAACGGGACAGGGGAACTATGGCTACACCTTC,CASSQTGQGNYGYTF
NA,TRBV6-5,NA,TRBJ2-5,TGTGCCAGCACCAGGGCCAACCAAGAGACCCAGTACTTC,CASTRANQETQYF
TRBD2,TRBV18,NA,TRBJ2-3,TGTGCCAGCTCACCGGTACTAGCGGGAGGGCCAGTCGGGGATACGCAGTATTTT,CASSPVLAGGPVGDTQYF
TRBD2,TRBV7-2,NA,TRBJ2-5,TGTGCCAGCAGCTTAGCCCGACTAGCGGGAGGGCCGGAGACCCAGTACTTC,CASSLARLAGGPETQYF
TRBD1,TRBV30,once,TRBJ1-5,TGTGCCTGGAACGAGCCCGGGACAGGGGGGTGGTATAGCAATCAGCCCCAGCATTTT,CAWNEPGTGGWYSNQPQHF
NA,TRBV28,NA,TRBJ1-1,TGTGCCAGCAGTTTCCGGACCTGGGGGGGCGAGCACACTGAAGCTTTCTTT,CASSFRTWGGEHTEAFF
NA,TRBV11-2,NA,TRBJ1-2,TGTGCCAGCAGCTTAGGATGGAGGGAAGGGTTAACCTATGGCTACACCTTC,CASSLGWREGLTYGYTF
NA,TRBV19,NA,TRBJ1-6,TGTGCCAGTAGTATGGGGCAGACGAATTCACCCCTCCACTTT,CASSMGQTNSPLHF
NA,TRBV28,NA,TRBJ2-5,TGTGCCAGCAGTTTAATTGCAGGTTCCGAAGAGACCCAGTACTTC,CASSLIAGSEETQYF
NA,TRBV2,NA,TRBJ1-4,TGTGCCAGCACCATTACCTCCGGGGGTAGTGAAAAACTGTTTTTT,CASTITSGGSEKLFF
NA,TRBV19,NA,TRBJ1-1,TGTGCCAGTAGCTCTCTCCAGGGCGCTGAAGCTTTCTTT,CASSSLQGAEAFF
TRBD1,TRBV7-6,NA,TRBJ2-5,TGTGCCAGCAGCTTAGTTTTTACAGGGGCAGCAGAGACCCAGTACTTC,CASSLVFTGAAETQYF
NA,TRBV7-6,once,TRBJ2-6,TGTGCCAGCAGCTTACTGGACGGGGCCAACGTCCTGACTTTC,CASSLLDGANVLTF
NA,TRBV7-6,NA,TRBJ1-1,TGTGCCAGCACCTCCTCGGGGGGCAACGGTGAAGCTTTCTTT,CASTSSGGNGEAFF
NA,TRBV28,NA,TRBJ2-7,TGTGCCAGCGGGGAGGGGGCCTACGAGCAGTACTTC,CASGEGAYEQYF
NA,TRBV5-4,once,TRBJ1-2,TGTGCCAGCAGCCACGGATTTTCCGACTATGGCTACACCTTC,CASSHGFSDYGYTF
NA,TRBV15,NA,TRBJ2-2,TGTGCCACCAGCAGAGGAGGGTTTGAGCTGTTTTTT,CATSRGGFELFF
NA,TRBV28,NA,TRBJ1-1,TGTGCCAGCAGTCTGCAGGGCATGAACACTGAAGCTTTCTTT,CASSLQGMNTEAFF
NA,TRBV7-9,NA,TRBJ1-5,TGTGCCAGCAGCTTATCCCAGGGAACTCAGCCCCAGCATTTT,CASSLSQGTQPQHF
NA,TRBV10-3,NA,TRBJ1-1,TGTGCCACAACAGGGACGGGGATGAACACTGAAGCTTTCTTT,CATTGTGMNTEAFF
NA,TRBV12-5,NA,TRBJ2-3,TGTGCTAGTGGTTTCCCCAACACAGATACGCAGTATTTT,CASGFPNTDTQYF
TRBD2,TRBV11-2,NA,TRBJ2-3,TGTGCCAGCAGCTTATTAGCGGGAGGATTCACAGATACGCAGTATTTT,CASSLLAGGFTDTQYF
TRBD2,TRBV2,NA,TRBJ2-4,TGTGCCAGCTCTAGCGGGAGAAAGGCCAAAAACATTCAGTACTTC,CASSSGRKAKNIQYF
NA,TRBV6-5,NA,TRBJ2-3,TGTGCCGGCCCCAAAGAAGATACGCAGTATTTT,CAGPKEDTQYF
NA,TRBV21-1,NA,TRBJ2-7,TGTGCCAGCAGCAGCCGGGACAGCTACGAGCAGTACTTC,CASSSRDSYEQYF
TRBD2,TRBV9,NA,TRBJ2-1,TGTGCCAGCAGCGGATTAGCGGGCTCCTACAATGAGCAGTTCTTC,CASSGLAGSYNEQFF
NA,TRBV30,NA,TRBJ1-5,TGTGCCTGGAGTGGGGGACATGGACAGCCCCAGCATTTT,CAWSGGHGQPQHF
NA,TRBV6-9,NA,TRBJ2-7,TGTGCCAGCAGTATCTACTCGGGGAGCGAGCAGTACTTC,CASSIYSGSEQYF
TRBD2,TRBV7-9,NA,TRBJ2-2,TGTGCCAGCAGCGCCGGGACTAGCGGGGGGGAGCTGTTTTTT,CASSAGTSGGELFF
TRBD1,TRBV19,NA,TRBJ2-1,TGTGCCAGTAGTAGCCGGGACAGCTCCTACAATGAGCAGTTCTTC,CASSSRDSSYNEQFF
NA,TRBV10-3,NA,TRBJ1-1,TGTGCCATCAGTGGGACAGCGAACACTGAAGCTTTCTTT,CAISGTANTEAFF
TRBD1,TRBV10-3,once,TRBJ2-1,TGTGCCATCAATGGACAGGGCGGAAATGAGCAGTTCTTC,CAINGQGGNEQFF
NA,TRBV5-1,NA,TRBJ1-1,TGCGCCAGCAGCTTGGGCCCAGGGGCCACTGAAGCTTTCTTT,CASSLGPGATEAFF
NA,TRBV5-5,NA,TRBJ2-7,TGTGCCAGCTCCTCCCAGGGGGGAACCTACGAGCAGTACTTC,CASSSQGGTYEQYF
TRBD2,TRBV10-3,NA,TRBJ2-1,TGTGCCATCAGGCTAGCGGGATCCTACAATGAGCAGATCTTC,CAIRLAGSYNEQIF